This TCR beta chain emerged from a study of monozygotic twins with inflammatory bowel disease. Findings and limits, study-wide: IBD patients shared fewer clonotypes with others than healthy twins, especially with disease activity.

cDNA for TCRalpha and TCRbeta was amplified by nested PCRs of about 15 then 9 cycles. No DNA is given; TCRdb re-called the 5' RACE reads and lists each CDR3 protein once. The sample totals about 99,000 distinct CDR3 sequences; its top ten clones hold 1.9%. A word on this clonotype: Antigen specificity is unknown.

Germline V CDR1 and CDR2: MNHEY, SVGAGI. The CDR3 contains 17 residues. Donors each contributed one blood sample measuring 2 to 3 ml. The clonotype comes from a human donor with ulcerative colitis or Crohn's disease, or a healthy co-twin of an affected twin (not recorded which). V and J are TRBV6-5 and TRBJ2-3; TCRdb outputs TRBD1, but without DNA this stays unchecked. Source material: blood. CDR3 residues: CASSYSRGRGNTDTQYF.